A single sample is the source of the 16 T cell receptor beta chains below, sequenced in a study of cytomegalovirus exposure and HLA in healthy donors. The PCR contained 60 Vbeta and 13 Jbeta primers. The method was immunoSEQ multiplex PCR; TCRdb's version includes in-frame clones alone and lacks a portion of them. The table has around 90,000 clones, approximately 81% seen once. Source material: PBMCs. Receptors were obtained from a woman aged 35 to 49 in good health and CMV-seronegative.

The rearrangement uses TRBV6-5 and TRBJ2-1; 8 bases fit TRBD1. Germline lookup yields CDR1 MNHEY and CDR2 SVGAGI. The trim removed 6 bases at V and 9 bases at J, leaving 7 bases unmatched. The CDR3 totals 13 residues. The CDR3 sequence is CASRYMTGVEQFF. As DNA, the CDR3 is TGTGCCAGCAGATATATGACAGGGGTTGAGCAGTTCTTC.

The chain couples TRBV5-1 to TRBJ1-1, with a tentative D call TRBD1 (6 bases). CDR3 size: 15 residues. V lost 1 base and J lost 5, with 15 bases in between. CDR1 is SGHRS, CDR2 YFSETQ, per germline. CDR3 residues: CASSLKAGAFTEAFF. The DNA of the CDR3 is TGCGCCAGCAGCTTGAAGGCAGGGGCTTTTACTGAAGCTTTCTTT.

The gene calls are TRBV2 and TRBJ2-3; weak D call: TRBD2 (6 bases). In germline, CDR1 is SNHLY, CDR2 FYNNEI. There are 15 residues in the CDR3. Trimming left V 3 bases short and J 0 bases short, with 10 bases between. The CDR3 region has the DNA TGTGCCAGCAGTGACGGGAGTATAAGCACAGATACGCAGTATTTT. Translation gives CASSDGSISTDTQYF.

The CDR3 sequence: CASSEMGLAGNEQFF. CDR3 coding DNA: TGTGCCAGCAGTGAGATGGGACTAGCTGGCAATGAGCAGTTCTTC. V usage is TRBV9 and J usage is TRBJ2-1; 9 bases match TRBD2. Germline trimming cut 5 bases from V and 6 bases from J; bases unmatched to any gene: 9. This CDR3 has 15 amino acids. Germline V gene data show CDR1 as SGDLS and CDR2 as YYNGEE.

For the CDR3, the DNA is TGTGCCAGCAGCTTAGGTGGCGGAGTCTATGGCTACACCTTC. This gives the protein CASSLGGGVYGYTF. The rearrangement uses TRBV7-2 and TRBJ1-2; D uncertain. In germline, CDR1 is SGHTA, CDR2 FQGNSA. The CDR3 contains 14 residues. V lost 1 base to trimming and J lost 4 bases, with 10 bases between them.

This chain links TRBV15 with TRBJ2-7, with TRBD1 identical over 9 bases. The CDR3 loop spans 12 amino acids. The germline CDR1 and CDR2 sequences are LNHNV and YYDKDF (reference sequence). With 5 bases clipped from V and 10 bases from J, the junction kept 6 bases outside the gene matches. The CDR3 sequence: CATSSHRGRQYF. The CDR3 DNA reads as TGTGCCACCAGCTCCCACAGGGGGCGCCAGTACTTC.

This chain links TRBV5-1 with TRBJ1-4; TRBD1 might be the D (5 bases). This CDR3 has 15 residues. Germline CDR1 SGHRS, CDR2 YFSETQ. Trimming removed 4 bases from V and 3 bases from J, with 13 bases in between. The CDR3 here is CASSESRAANEKLFF. The DNA for the CDR3 is TGCGCCAGCAGCGAAAGCAGGGCTGCTAATGAAAAACTGTTTTTT.

The CDR3 loop is CAWRGGDRGYGYTF. The CDR3 DNA is TGTGCCTGGAGGGGGGGGGACAGGGGCTATGGCTACACCTTC. The J gene is TRBJ1-2, the V gene TRBV30; TRBD1 matches at 10 bases. CDR1 is GTSNPN and CDR2 is SVGIG in the germline V gene (reference sequence). Unmatched junction bases numbered 5, after V lost 3 bases and J lost 4 bases. This CDR3 contains 14 residues.

The chain recombines TRBV28 with TRBJ2-1; D is uncertain. The germline V and J ends were trimmed by 6 bases and 8 bases, with 8 bases remaining between them. The CDR3 covers 11 residues. The germline gives CDR1 MDHEN, CDR2 SYDVKM. CDR3 in DNA: TGTGCCAGCAGCAGACTCGATGAGCAGTTCTTC. Its protein product is CASSRLDEQFF.

The chain couples TRBV5-1 to TRBJ1-4; TRBD1 aligns across 7 bases. Germline V gene data show CDR1 as SGHRS and CDR2 as YFSETQ. V trimming: 0 bases; J trimming: 5 bases; junction bases outside the gene matches: 1. This CDR3 has 14 amino acids. The CDR3 coding sequence is TGCGCCAGCAGCTTGGCAGGGGGAAATGAAAAACTGTTTTTT. It is translated as CASSLAGGNEKLFF.

The J gene is TRBJ1-2, the V gene TRBV6-6, with D perhaps TRBD1 (6 bases). V lost 4 bases, J lost 1 base, and 13 bases lay in between. The CDR3 runs to 15 residues. The germline V gene encodes CDR1 MNHNY and CDR2 SVGAGI (reference sequence). The CDR3 DNA reads as TGTGCCAGCAGTTCGACAGGCCTTGATAACTATGGCTACACCTTC. Its protein is CASSSTGLDNYGYTF.

V usage is TRBV18 and J usage is TRBJ1-1; 7 bases agree with TRBD1. The CDR3 is 14 residues long. CDR1 KGHSH and CDR2 LQKENI come from the germline V gene. With V trimmed by 1 base and J by 5 bases, 4 bases remained unmatched. CDR3 sequence reads: CASSPRQGGTEAFF. The CDR3 bases are TGTGCCAGCTCACCACGGCAGGGGGGAACTGAAGCTTTCTTT.

Only a few counts were recorded for this clone. The chain combines TRBV5-1 with TRBJ1-3; 8 nucleotides match TRBD1. In germline, CDR1 is SGHRS, CDR2 YFSETQ. V was clipped by 0 bases and J by 2 bases; unmatched bases: 1. CDR3 length equals 15 residues. CDR3 sequence reads: CASSLGQGTGNTIYF. CDR3 coding DNA: TGCGCCAGCAGCTTGGGACAGGGGACTGGAAACACCATATATTTT.

The gene calls are TRBV19 and TRBJ1-1; 7 bases match TRBD1. CDR3 length: 16 amino acids. The V gene's germline CDR1 is LNHDA and CDR2 SQIVND (reference sequence). V gave up 5 bases and J gave up 2 bases; unmatched junction bases: 11. Here the CDR3 reads CASSVKTGTANTEAFF. CDR3 nucleotide sequence: TGTGCCAGTAGTGTTAAGACCGGGACAGCTAACACTGAAGCTTTCTTT. Variable domain in full (rest from reference TRBV19 and TRBJ1-1): DGGITQSPKYLFRKEGQNVTLSCEQNLNHDAMYWYRQDPGQGLRLIYYSQIVNDFQKGDIAEGYSVSREKKESFPLTVTSAQKNPTAFYLCASSVKTGTANTEAFFGQGTRLTVV.

The chain is built from TRBV9 and TRBJ1-1; D is perhaps TRBD1 (5 bases). V lost 1 base, J lost 0 bases, and 10 bases lay in between. Germline CDR1 and CDR2: SGDLS and YYNGEE. The length of the CDR3 is 15 residues. CDR3 sequence: CASSVFDRMNTEAFF. CDR3 bases: TGTGCCAGCAGCGTATTTGACAGAATGAACACTGAAGCTTTCTTT.

The J gene is TRBJ2-5, the V gene TRBV6-1, with 7 bases aligning to TRBD2. The junction had 10 bases not matched to a gene; V was cut back by 2 bases and J by 7 bases. The CDR3 extends over 15 amino acids. Germline-derived CDR1 and CDR2 are MNHNS and SASEGT. The DNA for the CDR3 is TGTGCCAGCAGTGAACCTAGCGGCCCGCGGCGGACCCAGTACTTC. Translation: CASSEPSGPRRTQYF.